This T cell receptor beta chain emerged from a study of cytomegalovirus exposure and HLA in healthy donors (dated 2017 in TCRdb). Some background on the complete study: An earlier analysis of some 620 of the donors reported 276 Gb of sequence data and 117 million unique TCR beta sequences obtained from roughly 170 million T cells. HLA typing included class I and class II loci at four-digit resolution. To predict cytomegalovirus infection status, the study combined high-throughput TCR immunosequencing, statistical association of individual TCRs with disease status, and machine learning. On average, roughly 200,000 unique TCR beta nucleotide sequences were sequenced per donor among 398 genotyped donors of the cohort, with about 17% of those sequences being non-productive. Rather than drawing on any new phenotypic data, the later analysis identified candidate immune exposures from TCR beta sequences and the way those sequences occurred across donors. The T cell repertoires of 666 subjects were profiled by immunosequencing and related to cytomegalovirus serostatus. To study patterns of TCR occurrence, a later analysis re-analyzed previously published TCR beta repertoires from hundreds of donors and added high-resolution HLA genotyping. An earlier analysis of about 600 of the donors used high-throughput TCR beta sequencing to judge whether each TCR beta V gene segment behaved as functional or pseudogenic. Because of strong linkage in the cohort, 4 to 6 DR-DQ haplotypes were treated as single units for association and clustering. The genetic ancestry cluster associated with self-reported Caucasian donors included around 76% of the 350 to 500 genotyped donors. An early release covering about 600 HLA-typed donors comprised 250 to 350 gigabases of sequencing data and tens of millions of unique TCR sequences. The number of typed donors differed by locus: about 620-640 for A, B, C, DRB1 and DQB1; about 520 for DQA1; 606 for DPA1; and 400 to 480 for DPB1. Donor age, sex, ethnicity and CMV serostatus were compiled together with the repertoire data. The study aimed to test whether signatures of past pathogen exposure could be identified by cataloging public T cell receptors. All discovery cohort repertoires had been generated on a single sequencing platform. A later genetic analysis used genome-wide SNP genotypes for about 60% of the 666 donors, treating that subset as a discovery cohort. In addition to the first cohort of several hundred subjects, a separate validation cohort of over 90 different subjects was used.

Libraries were prepared through the immunoSEQ multiplex PCR assay. A mixture of 60 forward primers for TCR Vbeta segments and 13 reverse primers for TCR Jbeta segments was used in the multiplex PCR. A multiplex PCR assay on genomic DNA amplified the CDR3 region of rearranged TCR beta genes. The Illumina HiSeq System was used to sequence the amplified TCR beta libraries as 87-base-pair reads. In the authors' own workflow: A later analysis counted some 80 million unique TCR beta chains across the 670 or so repertoires, and 9.5 million to 11 million of these chains were shared by at least two donors. To remove PCR and sequencing errors, raw reads were error-corrected and collapsed into unique sequences using a nearest-neighbor algorithm that merged closely related sequences. To assign V, D and J gene segments, CDR3 sequences were aligned to IMGT reference sequences. Each retained sequence needed at least a six-nucleotide match to both a V gene segment and a J gene segment. Rearrangements were classified as productive when the CDR3 lacked stop codons and remained in frame with V and J, and all other rearrangements were classified as non-productive. CDR3 was defined by IMGT convention, running from the second conserved V-encoded cysteine to the conserved J-encoded phenylalanine. In an earlier analysis of around 600 of the donors, sequences lacking an unambiguous match to a single V gene segment were excluded. In an earlier analysis of some 590 of the donors, V segments were called functional above 56.7% productive rearrangements and were called segregating when the between-donor standard deviation exceeded 5%. A statistical classification framework was developed to diagnose cytomegalovirus status using the catalog of TCR beta chain sequences. In a later analysis, TCR nucleotide sequences were compared against IMGT/GENE-DB human TR gene sequences so that V and J genes could be assigned. In a later analysis, CDR3 sequences and most-parsimonious VDJ recombination scenarios were assigned using the TCRdist pipeline. In a later analysis, each TCR beta chain was defined by its CDR3 amino acid sequence together with its V-gene family, and reads lacking a unique V-gene family were excluded. To address suspected cross-contamination and a sequencing artifact, a later analysis removed a few hundred highly shared, low-generation-probability nucleotide sequences. In a later analysis, a clonal expansion index for each public chain was calculated from normalized within-repertoire ranks of inferred template counts. In a later analysis, generation probabilities were computed using a VDJ recombination model fitted to out-of-frame rearrangements, and the results were checked against IGoR. In a later analysis, TCR-TCR, TCR-HLA and TCR-CMV co-occurrence was scored with hypergeometric tests, and a repertoire-size bias correction was applied to TCR pairs. In a later analysis, false discovery rates were estimated by permuting HLA or CMV assignments 20 times. In a later analysis, co-occurring TCRs were grouped using DBSCAN, with TCRdist sequence similarity added in when clustering inside HLA-allele-positive subsets. Co-occurrence clustering excluded repertoires with fewer than 30,000 or more than 120,000 public chains, plus five with anomalous nucleotide sharing. Entries here come from immuneACCESS through TCRdb and include only in-frame sequences with V and J called. Some clones fail to appear in such tables; in the studies checked, an unresolved V gene covers under half of the shortfall, and the cause of the remainder is unknown. From that table come the V and J calls and clone size; the DNA was used to work out D and trimming. The sample table includes 45,000 to 60,000 clones. Around 16% of the sample is held by the ten biggest clonotypes.

In the case of this clone: The specificity of this receptor is unknown.

The CDR3 starts with the cysteine, ends with the phenylalanine, and has 14 residues. Only the CDR3 region is kept as DNA, spanning 42 bases read in frame from base 1. The germline V gene yields KGHSH for CDR1 and LQKENI for CDR2. V is cut back by 3 bases and J by 2 bases, with 2 bases in the junction unmatched. Results the study describes overall, beyond this receptor: Only TCR beta chains were sequenced in this cohort, and the absence of alpha or paired-chain data limited detectable features. In an earlier analysis of 587 of the donors, most TCR beta V segments appeared in productive rearrangements about 90% or about 30% of the time, broadly matching IMGT annotations. Strong co-occurrence of HLA alleles, especially DR and DQ, made assigning TCR associations to individual alleles difficult. It was suggested by the authors that the approach could potentially be generalized to other disease states and immunological phenotypes. The study gave a list of about 170 TCR beta chains associated with cytomegalovirus. Because counts were too low, around 18 rarely observed V segments, including chromosome 9 orphons, were left out of the earlier analysis of some 640 of the donors. Linkage disequilibrium might explain the correlated functional status among segregating V segments, but an unknown experimental factor could not be excluded. Some IMGT-functional V segments, including TRBV6-2 and TRBV6-3, could not be told apart with the 87-base-pair reads, so those segments were excluded. Most CMV-associated TCR beta chains appeared to be HLA-restricted in a later analysis, and the HLA associations seemed to be driven largely by CMV exposure. Several of the top co-occurrence clusters appeared to be linked to parvovirus B19, influenza, CMV and Epstein-Barr virus, according to a later analysis. CMV serostatus was the only immune exposure information available for the cohort. According to a later genetic analysis, donors in an Asian-associated ancestry cluster had fewer N-insertions in productive TCRs than the roughly 700-donor mean. In a later analysis, TCR association rates were found to vary across HLA loci, with the most associated TCRs seen for DRB1 alleles and the fewest for HLA-C alleles. A group of highly shared sequence variants was considered likely to be a technical artifact of the sequencing pipeline. Compared with equally common non-associated chains, HLA-associated TCR beta chains in a later analysis were more clonally expanded and had lower generation probabilities. Three of the identified cytomegalovirus-associated TCR beta chains were confirmed in vitro to be specific for cytomegalovirus antigens. HLA typing was unavailable for some donors at each locus, so association tests used only the typed subset. V-gene and J-gene trimming of TCR beta chains was associated with a missense DCLRE1C variant in a later genetic analysis, and the association was replicated in an independent cohort. A further reported finding was that TCR beta sequences accurately predicted the HLA-A and HLA-B alleles for most subjects in the first cohort. While some public TCRs were present in many individuals, most TCR sequences turned up only very rarely across donors. In a later analysis, some 17,000 TCR beta sequences were associated with specific HLA alleles at a false discovery rate of 0.05. Sequencing depth was assumed to be roughly uniform across donors in the presence/absence analyses, though that assumption may not hold. The classifier was reported to diagnose cytomegalovirus status with high specificity and sensitivity in both the original cohort and the validation cohort.

In total, approximately 690 healthy bone marrow donors made up the cohort. All cohort members were sampled while nominally healthy, although unrecorded immune exposures were likely present. The donor tested CMV seronegative and was one of the 352 seronegative cohort members. A peripheral blood sample was collected from each donor, and TCR beta sequencing was performed on peripheral blood mononuclear cells. Genomic DNA was extracted from the blood cell samples with the Qiagen DNeasy Blood Extraction Kit. This clonotype was sampled from a male donor in good health and CMV-seronegative. The V and J segments used are TRBV18 and TRBJ2-7; the junction holds 9 bases that match TRBD2. Sequences were obtained from PBMCs. The CDR3 in this case is CASSPSGGTYEQYF. The nucleotides read TGTGCCAGCTCACCTAGCGGGGGAACCTACGAGCAGTACTTC.